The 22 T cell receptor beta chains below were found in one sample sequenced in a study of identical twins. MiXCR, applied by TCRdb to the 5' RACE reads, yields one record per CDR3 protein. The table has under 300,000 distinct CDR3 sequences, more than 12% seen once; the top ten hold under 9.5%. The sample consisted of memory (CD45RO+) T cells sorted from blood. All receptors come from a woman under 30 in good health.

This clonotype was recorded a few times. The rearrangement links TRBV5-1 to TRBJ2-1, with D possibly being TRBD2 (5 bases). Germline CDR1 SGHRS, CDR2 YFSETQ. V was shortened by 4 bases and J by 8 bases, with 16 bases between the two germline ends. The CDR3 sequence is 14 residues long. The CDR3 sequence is CASSVARARDEQFF. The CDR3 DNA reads TGCGCCAGCAGCGTTGCGAGGGCGCGGGATGAGCAGTTCTTC.

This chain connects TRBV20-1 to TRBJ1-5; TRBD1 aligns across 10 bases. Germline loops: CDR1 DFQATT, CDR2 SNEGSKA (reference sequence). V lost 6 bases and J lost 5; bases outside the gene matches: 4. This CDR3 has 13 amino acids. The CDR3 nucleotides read TGCAGTGCCGTAGGGACAGGGGATCAGCCCCAGCATTTT. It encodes CSAVGTGDQPQHF.

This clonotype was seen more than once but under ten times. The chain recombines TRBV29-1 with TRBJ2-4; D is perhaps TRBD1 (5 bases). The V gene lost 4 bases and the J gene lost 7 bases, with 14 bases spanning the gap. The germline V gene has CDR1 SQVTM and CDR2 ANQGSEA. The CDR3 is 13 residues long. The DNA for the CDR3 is TGCAGCGTTGGAAGGGGTACGGGTAACATTCAGTACTTC. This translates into CSVGRGTGNIQYF.

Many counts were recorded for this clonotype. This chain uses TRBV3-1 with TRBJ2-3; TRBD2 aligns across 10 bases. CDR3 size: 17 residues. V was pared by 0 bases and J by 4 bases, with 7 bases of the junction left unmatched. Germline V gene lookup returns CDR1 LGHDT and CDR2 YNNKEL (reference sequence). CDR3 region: CASSQDPPSGGSDTQYF. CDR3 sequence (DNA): TGTGCCAGCAGCCAAGATCCCCCTAGCGGGGGTTCAGATACGCAGTATTTT.

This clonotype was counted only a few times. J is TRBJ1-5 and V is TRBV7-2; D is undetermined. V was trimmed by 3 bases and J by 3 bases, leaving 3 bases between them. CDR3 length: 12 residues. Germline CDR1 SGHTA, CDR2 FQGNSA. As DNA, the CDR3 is TGTGCCAGCAGCTTGTTCAATCAGCCCCAGCATTTT. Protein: CASSLFNQPQHF.

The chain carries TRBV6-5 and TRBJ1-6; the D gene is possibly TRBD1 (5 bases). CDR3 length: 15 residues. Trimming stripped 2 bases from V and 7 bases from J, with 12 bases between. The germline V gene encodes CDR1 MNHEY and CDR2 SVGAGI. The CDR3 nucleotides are TGTGCCAGCAGTTACAAGGGGACGCAGAATTCACCCCTCCACTTT. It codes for CASSYKGTQNSPLHF.

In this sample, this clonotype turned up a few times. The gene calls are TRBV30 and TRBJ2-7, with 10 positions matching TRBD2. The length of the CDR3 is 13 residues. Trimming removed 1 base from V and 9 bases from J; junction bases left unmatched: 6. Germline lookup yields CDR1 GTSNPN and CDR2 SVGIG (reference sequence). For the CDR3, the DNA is TGTGCCTGGAGTGGTCCTAGCGGGAGTGTGCAGTACTTC. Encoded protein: CAWSGPSGSVQYF.

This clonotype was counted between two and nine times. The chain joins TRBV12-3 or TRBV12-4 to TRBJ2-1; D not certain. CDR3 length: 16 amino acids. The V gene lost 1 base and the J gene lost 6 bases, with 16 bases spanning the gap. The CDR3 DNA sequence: TGTGCCAGCAGTTTAGAGTTAGTCTCTCTCGGCAATGAGCAGTTCTTC. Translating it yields CASSLELVSLGNEQFF.

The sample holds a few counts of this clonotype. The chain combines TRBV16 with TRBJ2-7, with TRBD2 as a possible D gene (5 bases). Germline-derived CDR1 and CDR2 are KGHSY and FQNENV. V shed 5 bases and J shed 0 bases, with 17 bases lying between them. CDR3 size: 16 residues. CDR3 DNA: TGTGCCAGCAGCGACCCGGTAACGGGAAACTCCTACGAGCAGTACTTC. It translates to CASSDPVTGNSYEQYF.

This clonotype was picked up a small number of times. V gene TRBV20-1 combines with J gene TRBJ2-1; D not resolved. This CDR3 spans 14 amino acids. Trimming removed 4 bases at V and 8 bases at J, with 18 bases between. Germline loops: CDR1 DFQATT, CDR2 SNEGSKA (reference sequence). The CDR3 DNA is TGCAGTGCTAAACGCCCCCCGACCATCTATGAGCAGTTCTTC. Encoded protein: CSAKRPPTIYEQFF.

The CDR3 protein is CASSSRGSVKNEQFF. CDR3 nucleotide sequence: TGTGCCAGCAGCTCACGGGGGAGCGTAAAGAATGAGCAGTTCTTC. The chain combines TRBV11-3 with TRBJ2-1; tentative D call: TRBD2 (6 bases). V was shortened by 4 bases and J by 7 bases, with 17 bases between the two germline ends. CDR3 size: 15 residues. Germline values: CDR1 SGHNT, CDR2 YENEEA. The full variable domain, completed using reference TRBV11-3 and TRBJ2-1, is EAGVVQSPRYKIIEKKQPVAFWCNPISGHNTLYWYLQNLGQGPELLIRYENEEAVDDSQLPKDRFSAERLKGVDSTLKIQPAELGDSAVYLCASSSRGSVKNEQFFGPGTRLTVL.

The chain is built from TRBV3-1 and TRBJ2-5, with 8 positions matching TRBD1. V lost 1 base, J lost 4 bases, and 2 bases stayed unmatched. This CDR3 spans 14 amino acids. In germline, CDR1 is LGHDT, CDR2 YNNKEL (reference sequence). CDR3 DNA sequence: TGTGCCAGCAGCCAAGTCGGACAGGGAGAGACCCAGTACTTC. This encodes CASSQVGQGETQYF.

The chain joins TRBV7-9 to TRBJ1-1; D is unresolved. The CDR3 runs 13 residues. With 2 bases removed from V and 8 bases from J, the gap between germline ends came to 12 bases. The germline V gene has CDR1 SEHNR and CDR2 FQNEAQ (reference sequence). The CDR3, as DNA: TGTGCCAGCAGCTTACCCCCCACAGAAGAAGCTTTCTTT. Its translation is CASSLPPTEEAFF. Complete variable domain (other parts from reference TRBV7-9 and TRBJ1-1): DTGVSQNPRHKITKRGQNVTFRCDPISEHNRLYWYRQTLGQGPEFLTYFQNEAQLEKSRLLSDRFSAERPKGSFSTLEIQRTEQGDSAMYLCASSLPPTEEAFFGQGTRLTVV.

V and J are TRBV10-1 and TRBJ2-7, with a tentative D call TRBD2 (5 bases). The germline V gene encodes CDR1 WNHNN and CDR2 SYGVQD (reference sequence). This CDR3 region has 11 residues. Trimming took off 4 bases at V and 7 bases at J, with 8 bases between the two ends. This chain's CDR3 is CASSGPGEQYF. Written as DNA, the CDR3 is TGCGCCAGCAGTGGTCCGGGAGAGCAGTACTTC.

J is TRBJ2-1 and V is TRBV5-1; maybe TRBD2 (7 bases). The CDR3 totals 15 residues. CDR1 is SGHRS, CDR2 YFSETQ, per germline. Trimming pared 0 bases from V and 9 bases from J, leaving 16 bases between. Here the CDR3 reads CASSLEGGTRGEQFF. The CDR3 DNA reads TGCGCCAGCAGCTTGGAGGGGGGGACCCGCGGTGAGCAGTTCTTC.

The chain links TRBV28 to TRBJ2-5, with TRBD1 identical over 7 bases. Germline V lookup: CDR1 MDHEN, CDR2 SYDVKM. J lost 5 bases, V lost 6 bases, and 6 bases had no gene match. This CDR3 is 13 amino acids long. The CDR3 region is CASRSGQEETQYF. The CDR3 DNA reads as TGTGCCAGCAGATCAGGACAGGAGGAGACCCAGTACTTC.

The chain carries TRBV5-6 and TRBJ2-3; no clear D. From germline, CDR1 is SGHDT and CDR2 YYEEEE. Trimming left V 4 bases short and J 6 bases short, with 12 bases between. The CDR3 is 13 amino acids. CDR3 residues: CASSRAIHDTQYF. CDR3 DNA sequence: TGTGCCAGCAGCCGGGCAATTCACGATACGCAGTATTTT.

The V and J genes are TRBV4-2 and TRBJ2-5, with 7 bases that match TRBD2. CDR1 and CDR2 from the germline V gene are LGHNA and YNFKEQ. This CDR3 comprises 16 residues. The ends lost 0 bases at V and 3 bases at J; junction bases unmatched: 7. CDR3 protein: CASSQDGTTTKETQYF. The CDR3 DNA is TGTGCCAGCAGCCAAGATGGGACTACAACTAAAGAGACCCAGTACTTC.

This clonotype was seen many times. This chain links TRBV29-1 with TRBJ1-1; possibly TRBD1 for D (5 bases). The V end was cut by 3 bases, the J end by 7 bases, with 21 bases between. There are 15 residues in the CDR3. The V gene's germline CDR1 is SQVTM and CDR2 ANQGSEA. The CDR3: CSVDGPARGFGEAFF. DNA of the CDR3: TGCAGCGTTGATGGTCCGGCCCGGGGGTTTGGTGAAGCTTTCTTT.

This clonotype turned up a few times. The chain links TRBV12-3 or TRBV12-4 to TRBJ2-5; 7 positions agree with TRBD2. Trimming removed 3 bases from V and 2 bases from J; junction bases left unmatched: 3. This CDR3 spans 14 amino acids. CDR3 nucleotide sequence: TGTGCCAGCAGTTTGTTGGGGGGGCAAGAGACCCAGTACTTC. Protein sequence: CASSLLGGQETQYF.

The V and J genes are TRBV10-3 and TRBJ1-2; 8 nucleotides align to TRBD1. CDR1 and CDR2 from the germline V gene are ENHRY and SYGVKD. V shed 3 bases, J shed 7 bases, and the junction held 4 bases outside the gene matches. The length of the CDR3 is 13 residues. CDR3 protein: CAISDSGGRGYTF. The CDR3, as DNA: TGTGCCATCAGTGATTCAGGGGGCCGTGGCTACACCTTC.

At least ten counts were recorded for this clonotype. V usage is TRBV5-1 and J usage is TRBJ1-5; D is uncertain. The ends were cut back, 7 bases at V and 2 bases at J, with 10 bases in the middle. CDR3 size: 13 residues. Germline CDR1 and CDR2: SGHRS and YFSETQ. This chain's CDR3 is CASSRAGNQPQHF. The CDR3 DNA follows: TGCGCCAGCTCCCGGGCGGGCAATCAGCCCCAGCATTTT.